A single sample is the source of the 18 T cell receptor beta chains below, sequenced in a study of response to subunit inactivated influenza vaccine. TCRdb re-called the RT-PCR reads with MiXCR, one entry per CDR3 protein. The sample yields 700,000 to 900,000 distinct CDR3 sequences, over 20% seen once. This specimen consisted of PBMCs from blood, obtained about 5 days after vaccination. These receptors were collected from a man aged 50 or older who received an inactivated influenza vaccine.

The chain combines TRBV10-3 with TRBJ1-2; D unclear. CDR3 length: 13 amino acids. Germline CDR1 and CDR2: ENHRY and SYGVKD. V shed 3 bases and J shed 5 bases, with 10 bases lying between them. The CDR3 DNA sequence: TGTGCCATCAGTGAATCCGACTGGTATGGCTACACCTTC. It codes for CAISESDWYGYTF.

V usage is TRBV5-1 and J usage is TRBJ1-1; TRBD1 aligns across 11 bases. Per the germline V gene, CDR1 is SGHRS and CDR2 is YFSETQ. This CDR3 has 16 amino acids. V was pared by 4 bases and J by 4 bases, with 9 bases of the junction left unmatched. CDR3 DNA: TGCGCCAGCAGCCTTAGGACAGGGGGCCTGGGCACTGAAGCTTTCTTT. Amino acid sequence: CASSLRTGGLGTEAFF.

In its sample, this clonotype was seen a few times. The rearrangement uses TRBV12-3 or TRBV12-4 and TRBJ2-7; perhaps TRBD1 as D (5 bases). There are 11 residues in the CDR3. Trimming took 8 bases from V and 7 from J, leaving 12 bases between them. CDR3 nucleotides: TGTGCCAGCGCGGCAGGGAATGAGCAGTACTTC. Translating it yields CASAAGNEQYF.

This clonotype has more than one count but fewer than ten. The chain recombines TRBV20-1 with TRBJ2-7; the match to TRBD2 covers 7 bases. Per the germline V gene, CDR1 is DFQATT and CDR2 is SNEGSKA (reference sequence). The CDR3 is 14 residues long. V trimming: 3 bases; J trimming: 5 bases; junction bases outside the gene matches: 10. In nucleotides, the CDR3 is TGCAGTGCTAGTGGGAGGGCCTCCACTGACGAGCAGTACTTC. Its protein product is CSASGRASTDEQYF.

The chain uses TRBV29-1 and TRBJ2-3; tentative D call: TRBD2 (6 bases). This CDR3 region has 13 residues. V dropped 4 bases and J dropped 5 bases, with 13 bases sitting between them. Germline V gene sequence: CDR1 SQVTM, CDR2 ANQGSEA. CDR3 sequence (DNA): TGCAGCGTTGGACTCTTGGGAGGAGATACGCAGTATTTT. Translating it yields CSVGLLGGDTQYF.

The chain couples TRBV7-2 to TRBJ2-7; D may match TRBD1 or TRBD2 (5 bases each). The germline V gene has CDR1 SGHTA and CDR2 FQGNSA. Trimming removed 4 bases at V and 3 bases at J, with 13 bases between. The CDR3 sequence is 14 residues long. The CDR3 DNA reads as TGTGCCAGCAGCTCCTACGGGGACCTCTACGAGCAGTACTTC. Protein product: CASSSYGDLYEQYF.

Only a few counts were recorded for this clonotype. This sequence joins TRBV6-5 and TRBJ2-7, with a possible D match to TRBD1 (5 bases). The CDR3 is 16 residues long. Trimming stripped 0 bases from V and 2 bases from J, with 14 bases between. Germline V gene lookup returns CDR1 MNHEY and CDR2 SVGAGI. DNA for the CDR3: TGTGCCAGCAGTTACTCGTTAAAGGGGAATGCCTACGAGCAGTACTTC. The encoded protein is CASSYSLKGNAYEQYF.

J is TRBJ2-1 and V is TRBV10-3, with D uncertain. Germline assignment: CDR1 ENHRY and CDR2 SYGVKD. The CDR3 extends over 16 amino acids. With 5 bases removed from V and 4 bases from J, the gap between germline ends came to 18 bases. CDR3 residues: CAISPKTSLTYNEQFF. In DNA, the CDR3 is TGTGCCATCAGTCCGAAAACTTCCTTGACGTACAATGAGCAGTTCTTC.

This clonotype came up a few times. The rearrangement links TRBV24-1 to TRBJ1-3; 7 positions match TRBD1. Germline assignment: CDR1 KGHDR and CDR2 SFDVKD. The J segment lost 0 bases and the V segment lost 5 bases, leaving 21 bases of the junction unmatched. This CDR3 has 21 residues. The CDR3 nucleotides read TGTGCCACCAGTGGAAGGGACAGTTATAACCTAGGCGCAAGCTCTGGAAACACCATATATTTT. Amino acid sequence: CATSGRDSYNLGASSGNTIYF.

V usage is TRBV7-8 and J usage is TRBJ2-7; TRBD2 matches 9 bases. V lost 1 base and J lost 5; bases outside the gene matches: 9. Germline-derived CDR1 and CDR2 are SGHVS and FQNEAQ. This CDR3 spans 16 amino acids. The CDR3 nucleotides are TGTGCCAGCAGCTTAGGAGTCGGGGGGACTAGCCACGAGCAGTACTTC. It codes for CASSLGVGGTSHEQYF.

In the case of this clonotype: The junction does not match germline at one end; this may be a read error. The chain has TRBV7-6 and TRBJ1-2; tentatively, D is TRBD1 (5 bases). Per germline, CDR1 SGHVS and CDR2 FNYEAQ. The CDR3 has 14 residues. The chain's CDR3 is CASTLGIGGDGYTF. The CDR3 DNA is TGTGCCAGCACCTTAGGGATAGGAGGGGACGGCTACACCTTC.

The genes are TRBV7-6 and TRBJ2-7; D is perhaps TRBD1 or TRBD2 (7 bases each). The germline gives CDR1 SGHVS, CDR2 FNYEAQ. CDR3 size: 18 residues. V was pared by 3 bases and J by 0 bases, with 21 bases between. CDR3 in amino acids: CASSLEPQGGRTSYEQYF. The CDR3 nucleotides are TGTGCCAGCAGCTTGGAGCCCCAGGGGGGGCGTACCTCCTACGAGCAGTACTTC.

The chain carries TRBV30 and TRBJ2-5, with 7 bases that match TRBD1. The CDR3 runs to 15 residues. Germline V CDR1 and CDR2: GTSNPN, SVGIG (reference sequence). V dropped 2 bases and J dropped 1; count of bases not matched to a gene: 7. The CDR3 sequence is CAWSFGDRTQETQYF. CDR3 in DNA: TGTGCCTGGAGTTTCGGGGACAGAACCCAAGAGACCCAGTACTTC. Complete variable domain (other parts from reference TRBV30 and TRBJ2-5): SQTIHQWPATLVQPVGSPLSLECTVEGTSNPNLYWYRQAAGRGLQLLFYSVGIGQISSEVPQNLSASRPQDRQFILSSKKLLLSDSGFYLCAWSFGDRTQETQYFGPGTRLLVL.

This clonotype was counted between two and nine times. The chain has TRBV20-1 and TRBJ2-1, with 14 bases fitting TRBD2. V shed 4 bases and J 3 bases; nucleotides not matched to a gene: 2. This CDR3 is 15 amino acids long. Germline V gives CDR1 DFQATT, CDR2 SNEGSKA (reference sequence). For the CDR3, the DNA is TGCAGTGCTATGGGGACTAGCGGGGGCTACAATGAGCAGTTCTTC. Translated: CSAMGTSGGYNEQFF.

This clonotype was seen only a few times. This chain joins TRBV5-6 and TRBJ2-7; D call uncertain. The CDR3 totals 15 residues. V dropped 4 bases and J dropped 0 bases, with 14 bases sitting between them. Germline CDR1 and CDR2: SGHDT and YYEEEE. The CDR3 protein is CASSPITRPSYEQYF. DNA of the CDR3: TGTGCCAGCAGCCCAATAACCAGGCCCTCCTACGAGCAGTACTTC.

This clonotype has just a few counts. This chain connects TRBV12-3 or TRBV12-4 to TRBJ1-1; D gene ambiguous. The CDR3 spans 14 residues. Trimming took 5 bases from V and 5 from J, leaving 15 bases between them. In DNA form, the CDR3 reads TGTGCCAGCAGTGTTCCTAATACCCCTACTGAAGCTTTCTTT. It is translated as CASSVPNTPTEAFF.

The gene calls are TRBV25-1 and TRBJ2-7; D uncertain. The V gene's germline CDR1 is MGHDK and CDR2 SYGVNS. The V end was cut by 4 bases, the J end by 6 bases, with 13 bases between. The CDR3 has 13 residues. The CDR3 loop reads CASSGARISEQYF. The CDR3 nucleotides are TGTGCCAGCAGTGGCGCTAGGATCTCCGAGCAGTACTTC.

J is TRBJ2-3 and V is TRBV4-3; perhaps D is TRBD1 or TRBD2 (5 bases each). The CDR3 has 15 amino acids. Trimming shortened V by 1 base and J by 5 bases, and 13 bases separated the two germline ends. Germline-derived CDR1 and CDR2 are LGHNA and YSLEER. The chain's CDR3 is CASSQGRGRVDTQYF. CDR3 in DNA: TGCGCCAGCAGCCAAGGAAGGGGACGCGTAGATACGCAGTATTTT.